The 27 T cell receptor beta chains given below trace back to one sample, sequenced in a study of control samples from healthy donors and cancer patients. This table comes from immunoSEQ multiplex PCR, and its TCRdb copy is limited to in-frame clones, with some not included. The table records around 170,000 clones, 85% to 90% of them present only once. Sequences were obtained from blood. These receptors all come from a woman in her 30s in good health.

This chain links TRBV15 with TRBJ2-2; D could derive from TRBD1 or TRBD2 (6 bases each). Per germline, CDR1 LNHNV and CDR2 YYDKDF (reference sequence). V lost 5 bases, J lost 5 bases, and 12 bases lay in between. The CDR3 sequence is 14 residues long. CDR3 coding DNA: TGTGCCACCAGCCGGGGGCGCGGAACCGGGGAGCTGTTTTTT. This sequence encodes CATSRGRGTGELFF. The whole variable domain, filled in from reference TRBV15 and TRBJ2-2, reads DAMVIQNPRYQVTQFGKPVTLSCSQTLNHNVMYWYQQKSSQAPKLLFHYYDKDFNNEADTPDNFQSRRPNTSFCFLDIRSPGLGDTAMYLCATSRGRGTGELFFGEGSRLTVL.

The rearrangement links TRBV6-2 or TRBV6-3 to TRBJ1-5; unclear D gene. The CDR3 has 11 residues. Trimming took 2 bases from V and 9 from J, leaving 5 bases between them. The germline V gene has CDR1 MNHEY and CDR2 SVGEGT. Written as DNA, the CDR3 is TGTGCCAGCAGTTACCAAGGGCCCCAGCATTTT. As protein: CASSYQGPQHF.

The chain is built from TRBV5-6 and TRBJ2-2, with D unresolved. CDR1 is SGHDT and CDR2 is YYEEEE in the germline V gene. V lost 3 bases to trimming and J lost 6 bases, with 18 bases between them. CDR3 length: 16 residues. In nucleotides, the CDR3 is TGTGCCAGCAGCTCGGTTAACCTACTCTCTGCCGGGGAGCTGTTTTTT. Its translation is CASSSVNLLSAGELFF.

This clone was recorded once. The rearrangement joins TRBV11-2 to TRBJ1-1; D is perhaps TRBD1 (5 bases). The germline CDR1 and CDR2 sequences are SGHAT and FQNNGV. Trimming removed 2 bases from V and 4 bases from J, with 11 bases in between. The CDR3 contains 14 residues. In DNA, the CDR3 is TGTGCCAGCAGCTTAACCAGGGCTAGCACTGAAGCTTTCTTT. Its translation: CASSLTRASTEAFF.

The V and J genes are TRBV27 and TRBJ2-2; 9 bases are a match to TRBD2. J was trimmed by 6 bases and V by 10 bases; bases with no gene match: 9. The CDR3 is 14 amino acids. The V gene's germline CDR1 is MNHEY and CDR2 SMNVEV (reference sequence). CDR3 residues: CATRLGGGAGELFF. The CDR3 DNA reads TGTGCCACCCGACTCGGCGGGGGGGCCGGGGAGCTGTTTTTT.

This clone was observed once. The genes are TRBV5-8 and TRBJ1-2, with TRBD1 matching over 9 bases. V shed 3 bases and J 5 bases; nucleotides not matched to a gene: 8. Per germline, CDR1 SGHTS and CDR2 YDEGEE. The CDR3 sequence is 15 residues long. This CDR3 reads CASSSGTGRRYGYTF. The CDR3 bases are TGTGCCAGCAGCTCCGGGACAGGGAGGAGGTATGGCTACACCTTC.

The rearrangement links TRBV7-9 to TRBJ1-4, with TRBD1 as a possible D gene (5 bases). The CDR3 is made up of 15 amino acids. Looked up from germline, CDR1 is SEHNR and CDR2 is FQNEAQ (reference sequence). Trimming removed 2 bases at V and 4 bases at J, with 11 bases between. The CDR3 loop reads CASSLKGRGNEKLFF. CDR3 nucleotide sequence: TGTGCCAGCAGCTTAAAGGGGAGAGGTAATGAAAAACTGTTTTTT.

The chain links TRBV24-1 to TRBJ2-2; the D call may be TRBD1 or TRBD2 (7 bases each). Germline V CDR1 and CDR2: KGHDR, SFDVKD. Trimming shortened V by 9 bases and J by 4 bases, and 20 bases separated the two germline ends. The CDR3 runs to 16 residues. CDR3 nucleotides: TGTGCCACCCGGGAGGCCGGGGCAGGGGGCACCGGGGAGCTGTTTTTT. As protein: CATREAGAGGTGELFF.

The chain recombines TRBV7-2 with TRBJ2-1; 7 bases line up with TRBD2. Germline V CDR1 and CDR2: SGHTA, FQGNSA. V shed 3 bases, J shed 9 bases, and the junction held 5 bases outside the gene matches. The CDR3 covers 13 residues. CDR3 region: CASSLGTSAEQFF. The CDR3 nucleotides are TGTGCCAGCAGCTTGGGAACTAGCGCTGAGCAGTTCTTC. Full variable domain (outside the CDR3, taken from reference TRBV7-2 and TRBJ2-1): GAGVSQSPSNKVTEKGKDVELRCDPISGHTALYWYRQSLGQGLEFLIYFQGNSAPDKSGLPSDRFSAERTGGSVSTLTIQRTQQEDSAVYLCASSLGTSAEQFFGPGTRLTVL.

V gene TRBV30 combines with J gene TRBJ2-7; D perhaps matches TRBD1 (5 bases). CDR1 is GTSNPN, CDR2 SVGIG, per germline (reference sequence). The CDR3 length is 11 residues. Deletions cut 2 bases from V and 4 bases from J, with 6 bases between. Written as DNA, the CDR3 is TGTGCCTGGAGTTCAGGGTACGAGCAGTACGTC. Its protein is CAWSSGYEQYV.

The CDR3 reads CASSPSPAEHTDTQYF. CDR3 nucleotide sequence: TGCGCCAGCAGCCCGAGCCCAGCGGAGCACACAGATACGCAGTATTTT. This rearrangement joins TRBV4-1 to TRBJ2-3, with D maybe TRBD2 (5 bases). Germline loops: CDR1 MGHRA, CDR2 YSYEKL. The length of the CDR3 is 16 residues. Trimming took off 4 bases at V and 2 bases at J, with 16 bases between the two ends.

In DNA form, the CDR3 reads TGTGCCACCGGGACTAGCGGGAGCACAGATACGCAGTATTTT. Translation gives CATGTSGSTDTQYF. V gene TRBV2 combines with J gene TRBJ2-3, with TRBD2 matching 12 bases. The CDR3 sequence is 14 residues long. V trimming: 10 bases; J trimming: 0 bases; junction bases outside the gene matches: 2. CDR1 and CDR2 (germline): SNHLY, FYNNEI.

The gene calls are TRBV19 and TRBJ1-5, with D possibly TRBD1 on 5 matching bases. V lost 5 bases and J lost 1, with 12 bases in between. Germline CDR1 and CDR2: LNHDA and SQIVND (reference sequence). There are 15 residues in the CDR3. The CDR3 DNA sequence: TGTGCCAGTAGTCAGGGCCGGGCAAGCAATCAGCCCCAGCATTTT. Protein: CASSQGRASNQPQHF.

CDR3 sequence reads: CASSLGLSVSGNTIYF. The DNA of the CDR3 is TGTGCCAGCAGCTTAGGGTTGAGTGTCTCTGGAAACACCATATATTTT. The chain couples TRBV13 to TRBJ1-3; D unresolved. Trimming left V 0 bases short and J 0 bases short, with 9 bases between. CDR1 PRHDT and CDR2 FYEKMQ come from the germline V gene (reference sequence). The CDR3 runs to 16 residues. Full variable domain (rest looked up from reference TRBV13 and TRBJ1-3): AAGVIQSPRHLIKEKRETATLKCYPIPRHDTVYWYQQGPGQDPQFLISFYEKMQSDKGSIPDRFSAQQFSDYHSELNMSSLELGDSALYFCASSLGLSVSGNTIYFGEGSWLTVV.

The chain recombines TRBV5-1 with TRBJ2-7; possible D gene TRBD2, 5 bases. The germline V and J ends were trimmed by 4 bases and 6 bases, with 20 bases remaining between them. Germline loops: CDR1 SGHRS, CDR2 YFSETQ. This CDR3 contains 15 residues. The CDR3 protein is CASSIVSVGLVEQYF. The CDR3 nucleotides read TGCGCCAGCAGCATCGTTAGCGTGGGCCTGGTCGAGCAGTACTTC.

The chain links TRBV12-3 or TRBV12-4 to TRBJ1-1; 7 nucleotides match TRBD1. The CDR3 has 13 residues. J gave up 1 base and V 6 bases, and 2 bases lay outside the gene matches. CDR3 DNA sequence: TGTGCCAGCAGCCGGACAGGGAACACTGAAGCTTTCTTT. Translated, it gives CASSRTGNTEAFF.

This chain uses TRBV27 with TRBJ2-1; the D gene is possibly TRBD1 (5 bases). This CDR3 has 14 residues. V was cut by 3 bases and J by 6 bases, with 12 bases left in between. CDR1 and CDR2 from the germline V gene are MNHEY and SMNVEV (reference sequence). CDR3 sequence reads: CASSLGPSTNEQFF. The CDR3 nucleotides are TGTGCCAGCAGTTTGGGGCCCAGCACCAATGAGCAGTTCTTC.

J is TRBJ1-2 and V is TRBV9; D is ambiguous. Germline V gene lookup returns CDR1 SGDLS and CDR2 YYNGEE. This CDR3 is built from 13 residues. V lost 1 base, J lost 8 bases, and 12 bases lay in between. This chain's CDR3 is CASSVLQAAGYTF. The DNA of the CDR3 is TGTGCCAGCAGCGTACTTCAGGCAGCGGGCTACACCTTC.

The gene calls are TRBV11-2 and TRBJ1-2, with D possibly TRBD1 on 6 matching bases. CDR3 length: 17 amino acids. Germline V gene lookup returns CDR1 SGHAT and CDR2 FQNNGV. V was cut by 5 bases and J by 4 bases, with 23 bases left in between. The CDR3 DNA reads TGTGCCAGCAGCCGCTCCCGAGGGGGGCAGGTTCGCTATGGCTACACCTTC. Protein sequence: CASSRSRGGQVRYGYTF.

V usage is TRBV4-1 and J usage is TRBJ2-5; unclear D gene. Germline V gives CDR1 MGHRA, CDR2 YSYEKL. With 0 bases removed from V and 7 bases from J, the gap between germline ends came to 12 bases. The CDR3 consists of 14 residues. The CDR3 DNA reads as TGCGCCAGCAGCCAAGAGGACCCCTTGGGGACCCAGTACTTC. Its protein product is CASSQEDPLGTQYF.

The gene calls are TRBV18 and TRBJ2-6, with D tentatively TRBD1 or TRBD2 (6 bases each). In germline, CDR1 is KGHSH, CDR2 LQKENI. V lost 6 bases, J lost 0 bases, and 18 bases lay in between. The CDR3 consists of 18 residues. This chain's CDR3 is CASSPQVGGGSGANVLTF. The CDR3 nucleotides read TGTGCCAGCTCCCCCCAGGTGGGGGGCGGCTCTGGGGCCAACGTCCTGACTTTC.

This clone came up a few times. The junction does not match germline at one end; this may be a read error. The V call is TRBV7-8, the J call TRBJ2-1; D remains unclear. Germline CDR1 and CDR2: SGHVS and FQNEAQ. The CDR3 has 15 residues. The CDR3 reads CASSLGPPPEDEQFF. CDR3 in DNA: TGTGCCAGCAGTTTAGGACCCCCCCCCGAGGATGAGCAGTTCTTC.

This CDR3 reads CASSLAGTGSTEAFF. CDR3 DNA sequence: TGTGCCAGCAGCTTGGCAGGGACAGGGTCCACTGAAGCTTTCTTT. The chain is built from TRBV5-6 and TRBJ1-1, with 9 nucleotides matching TRBD1. This CDR3 has 15 residues. CDR1 is SGHDT, CDR2 YYEEEE, per germline. With V trimmed by 0 bases and J by 4 bases, 4 bases remained unmatched.

This chain connects TRBV9 to TRBJ2-7; no reliable D call. V shed 0 bases and J shed 7 bases, with 8 bases lying between them. In germline, CDR1 is SGDLS, CDR2 YYNGEE. The CDR3 runs to 12 residues. The CDR3 region is CASSVAFEEQYF. The DNA of the CDR3 is TGTGCCAGCAGCGTAGCGTTCGAGGAGCAGTACTTC.

The V and J genes are TRBV28 and TRBJ1-1, with 7 bases aligning to TRBD1. Germline V lookup: CDR1 MDHEN, CDR2 SYDVKM. V gave up 5 bases and J gave up 0 bases; unmatched junction bases: 21. The CDR3 totals 20 residues. This chain's CDR3 is CASSPHKVGQWVVMNTEAFF. DNA of the CDR3: TGTGCCAGCAGTCCCCACAAGGTGGGACAGTGGGTTGTCATGAACACTGAAGCTTTCTTT. Supplemented by reference TRBV28 and TRBJ1-1, the full variable domain reads DVKVTQSSRYLVKRTGEKVFLECVQDMDHENMFWYRQDPGLGLRLIYFSYDVKMKEKGDIPEGYSVSREKKERFSLILESASTNQTSMYLCASSPHKVGQWVVMNTEAFFGQGTRLTVV.

V and J are TRBV5-6 and TRBJ2-3, with 7 bases lining up with TRBD2. This CDR3 spans 16 amino acids. The junction had 9 bases not matched to a gene; V was cut back by 3 bases and J by 2 bases. Germline values: CDR1 SGHDT, CDR2 YYEEEE. In DNA form, the CDR3 reads TGTGCCAGCAGCTCCAATCCACGGGGGGTCACAGATACGCAGTATTTT. Protein product: CASSSNPRGVTDTQYF.

The table lists this clone with a few counts. The chain carries TRBV3-1 (or the pseudogene TRBV3-2) and TRBJ2-7; 7 bases are a match to TRBD2. The CDR3 covers 15 residues. The V gene end was trimmed by 0 bases and the J gene end by 5 bases; junction bases not matched to a gene: 7. The germline CDR1 and CDR2 sequences are LGHDT and YNNKEL (reference sequence). CDR3 sequence reads: CASSQDGGRAHEQYF. In DNA form, the CDR3 reads TGTGCCAGCAGCCAAGATGGTGGGAGGGCCCACGAGCAGTACTTC.